The source of this T cell receptor beta chain is a study of T cell changes during pregnancy in multiple sclerosis. TCRdb's copy holds only in-frame clones and misses some; the assay was immunoSEQ multiplex PCR. Among tens of thousands of clones, more than 85% were seen once, and the ten largest hold 0.85%. The material was peripheral blood, obtained in the first trimester of pregnancy. The clonotype comes from a female donor with multiple sclerosis, enrolled in a pregnancy study.

CDR3 bases: TGTGCCAGCAGCTCGACAGGGGCGGTCGTGGGGGCCAACGTCCTGACTTTC. This sequence encodes CASSSTGAVVGANVLTF. The chain is built from TRBV7-3 and TRBJ2-6, with 8 bases fitting TRBD1. In germline, CDR1 is SGHTA, CDR2 FQGTGA. This CDR3 contains 17 residues. The V segment lost 4 bases and the J segment 4 bases; nucleotides outside the gene matches: 9.